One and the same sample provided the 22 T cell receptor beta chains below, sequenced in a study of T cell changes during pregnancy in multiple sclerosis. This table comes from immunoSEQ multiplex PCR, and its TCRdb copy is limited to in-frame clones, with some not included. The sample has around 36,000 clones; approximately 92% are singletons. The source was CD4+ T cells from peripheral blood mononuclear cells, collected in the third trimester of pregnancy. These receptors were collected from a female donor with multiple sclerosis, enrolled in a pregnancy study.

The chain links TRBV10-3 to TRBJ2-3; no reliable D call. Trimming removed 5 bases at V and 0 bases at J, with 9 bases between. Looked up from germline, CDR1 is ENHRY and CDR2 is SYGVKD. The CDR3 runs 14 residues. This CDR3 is CAISPRGSTDTQYF. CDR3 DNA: TGTGCCATCAGTCCGAGAGGAAGCACAGATACGCAGTATTTT.

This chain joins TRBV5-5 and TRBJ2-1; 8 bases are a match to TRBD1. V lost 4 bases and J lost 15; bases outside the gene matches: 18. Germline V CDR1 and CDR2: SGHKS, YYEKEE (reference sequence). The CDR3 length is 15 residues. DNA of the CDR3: TGTGCCAGCAGCCGGGCTGCGGAAACAGGGGGGATTACGTTCTTC. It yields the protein CASSRAAETGGITFF.

CDR3 DNA sequence: TGTGCCAGTGTTAAGGGGGCGTTAGGAACTGAAGCTTTCTTT. Translated, it gives CASVKGALGTEAFF. The chain couples TRBV6-6 to TRBJ1-1, with 7 positions matching TRBD1. Germline loops: CDR1 MNHNY, CDR2 SVGAGI (reference sequence). CDR3 size: 14 residues. V was clipped by 9 bases and J by 5 bases; unmatched bases: 12.

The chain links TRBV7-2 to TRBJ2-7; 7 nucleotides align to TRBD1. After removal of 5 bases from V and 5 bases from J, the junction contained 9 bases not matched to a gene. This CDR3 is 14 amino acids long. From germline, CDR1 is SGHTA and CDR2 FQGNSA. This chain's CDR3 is CASSRDRAANEQYF. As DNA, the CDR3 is TGTGCCAGCAGCCGCGACAGGGCGGCCAACGAGCAGTACTTC.

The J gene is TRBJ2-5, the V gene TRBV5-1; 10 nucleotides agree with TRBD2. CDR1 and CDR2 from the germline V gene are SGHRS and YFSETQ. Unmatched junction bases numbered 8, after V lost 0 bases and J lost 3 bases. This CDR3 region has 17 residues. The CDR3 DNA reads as TGCGCCAGCAGCTTGGGCCTAAGGACTAGCGGTAAAGAGACCCAGTACTTC. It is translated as CASSLGLRTSGKETQYF.

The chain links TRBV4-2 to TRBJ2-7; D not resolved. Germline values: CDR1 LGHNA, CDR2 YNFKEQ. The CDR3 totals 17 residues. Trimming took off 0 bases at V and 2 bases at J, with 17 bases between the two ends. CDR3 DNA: TGTGCCAGCAGCCAAGATATAATGAGTCATACCCCCTACGAGCAGTACTTC. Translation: CASSQDIMSHTPYEQYF.

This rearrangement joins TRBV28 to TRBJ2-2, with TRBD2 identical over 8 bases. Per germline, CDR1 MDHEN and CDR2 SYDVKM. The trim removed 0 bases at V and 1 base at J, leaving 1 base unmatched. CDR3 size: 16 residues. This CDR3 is CASSLWGLENTGELFF. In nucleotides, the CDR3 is TGTGCCAGCAGTTTATGGGGACTAGAGAACACCGGGGAGCTGTTTTTT.

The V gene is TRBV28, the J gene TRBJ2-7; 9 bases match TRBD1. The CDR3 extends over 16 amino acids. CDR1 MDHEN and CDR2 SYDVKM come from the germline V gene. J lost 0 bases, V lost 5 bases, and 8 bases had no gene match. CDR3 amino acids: CASSVPGQGSSYEQYF. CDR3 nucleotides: TGTGCCAGCAGTGTACCGGGACAGGGAAGCTCCTACGAGCAGTACTTC.

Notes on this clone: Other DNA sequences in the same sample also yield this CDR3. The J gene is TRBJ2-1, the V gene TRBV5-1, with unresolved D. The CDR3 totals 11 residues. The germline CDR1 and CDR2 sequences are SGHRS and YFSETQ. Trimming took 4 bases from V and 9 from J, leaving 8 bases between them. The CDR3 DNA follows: TGCGCCAGCAGCGACTTGGGTGAGCAGTTCTTC. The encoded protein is CASSDLGEQFF.

The CDR3 reads CACIAGTGNQPQHF. CDR3 nucleotide sequence: TGTGCCTGTATAGCCGGGACAGGGAATCAGCCCCAGCATTTT. The chain recombines TRBV28 with TRBJ1-5, with 9 bases that match TRBD1. The length of the CDR3 is 14 residues. The J segment lost 4 bases and the V segment lost 11 bases, leaving 9 bases of the junction unmatched. Looked up from germline, CDR1 is MDHEN and CDR2 is SYDVKM. The full variable domain, its missing parts supplied by reference TRBV28 and TRBJ1-5, is DVKVTQSSRYLVKRTGEKVFLECVQDMDHENMFWYRQDPGLGLRLIYFSYDVKMKEKGDIPEGYSVSREKKERFSLILESASTNQTSMYLCACIAGTGNQPQHFGDGTRLSIL.

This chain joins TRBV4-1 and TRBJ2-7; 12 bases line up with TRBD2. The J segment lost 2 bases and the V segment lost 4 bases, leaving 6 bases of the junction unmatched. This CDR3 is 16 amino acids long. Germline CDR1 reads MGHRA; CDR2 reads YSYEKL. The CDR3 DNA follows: TGCGCCAGCAGCCGCAGCGGACTAGCGGGACCCTACGAGCAGTACTTC. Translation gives CASSRSGLAGPYEQYF.

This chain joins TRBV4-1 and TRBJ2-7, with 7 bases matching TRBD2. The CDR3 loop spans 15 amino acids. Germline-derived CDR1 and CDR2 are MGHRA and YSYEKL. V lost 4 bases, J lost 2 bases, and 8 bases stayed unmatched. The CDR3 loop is CASSPLLGGPYEQYF. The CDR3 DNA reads TGCGCCAGCAGCCCCCTTTTGGGAGGGCCCTACGAGCAGTACTTC.

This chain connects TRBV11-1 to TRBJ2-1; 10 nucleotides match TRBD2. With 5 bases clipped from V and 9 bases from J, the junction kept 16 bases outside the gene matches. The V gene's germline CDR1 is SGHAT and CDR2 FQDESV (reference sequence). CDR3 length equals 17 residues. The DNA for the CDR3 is TGTGCCAGCAGCCCCTCGTCTAGCGGGAGAGTTTCCGGTGAGCAGTTCTTC. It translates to CASSPSSSGRVSGEQFF. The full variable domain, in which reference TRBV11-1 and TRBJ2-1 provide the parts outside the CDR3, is EAEVAQSPRYKITEKSQAVAFWCDPISGHATLYWYRQILGQGPELLVQFQDESVVDDSQLPKDRFSAERLKGVDSTLKIQPAELGDSAMYLCASSPSSSGRVSGEQFFGPGTRLTVL.

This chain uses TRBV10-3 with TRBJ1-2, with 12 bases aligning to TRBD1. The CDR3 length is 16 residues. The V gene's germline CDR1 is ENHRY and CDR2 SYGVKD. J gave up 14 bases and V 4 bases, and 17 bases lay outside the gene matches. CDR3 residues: CAISAGTGGAGISRTF. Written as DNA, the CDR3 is TGTGCCATCAGTGCCGGGACAGGGGGCGCGGGTATTTCAAGGACCTTC.

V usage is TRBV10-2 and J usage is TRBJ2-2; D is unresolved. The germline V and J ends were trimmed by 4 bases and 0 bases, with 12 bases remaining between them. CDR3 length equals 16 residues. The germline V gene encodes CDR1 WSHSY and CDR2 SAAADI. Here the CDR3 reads CASSAHTATNTGELFF. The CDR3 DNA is TGCGCCAGCAGTGCTCACACCGCAACGAACACCGGGGAGCTGTTTTTT.

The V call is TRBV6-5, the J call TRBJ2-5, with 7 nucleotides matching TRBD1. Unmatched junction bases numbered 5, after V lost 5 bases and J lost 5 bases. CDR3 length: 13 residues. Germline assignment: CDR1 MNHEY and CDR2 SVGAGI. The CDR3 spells CASSPTGAETQYF. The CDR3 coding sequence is TGTGCCAGCAGTCCCACAGGGGCTGAGACCCAGTACTTC.

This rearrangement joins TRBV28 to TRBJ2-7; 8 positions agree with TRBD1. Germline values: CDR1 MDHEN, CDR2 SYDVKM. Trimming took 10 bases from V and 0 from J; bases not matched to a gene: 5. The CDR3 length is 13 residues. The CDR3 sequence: CATSGGSSYEQYF. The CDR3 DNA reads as TGTGCCACCTCAGGGGGCAGCTCCTACGAGCAGTACTTC.

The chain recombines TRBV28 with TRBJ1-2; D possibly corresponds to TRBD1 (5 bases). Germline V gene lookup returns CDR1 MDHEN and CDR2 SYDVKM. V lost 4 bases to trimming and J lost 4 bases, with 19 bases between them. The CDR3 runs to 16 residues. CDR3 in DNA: TGTGCCAGCAGTTCGACGCTGAAACAGGAGCTCTATGGCTACACCTTC. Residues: CASSSTLKQELYGYTF.

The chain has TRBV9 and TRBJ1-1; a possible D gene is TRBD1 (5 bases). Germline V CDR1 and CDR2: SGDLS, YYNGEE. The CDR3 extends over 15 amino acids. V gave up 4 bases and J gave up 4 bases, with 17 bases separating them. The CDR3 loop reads CASSPVSGVSTEAFF. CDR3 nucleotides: TGTGCCAGCAGCCCCGTTTCGGGGGTCTCCACTGAAGCTTTCTTT.

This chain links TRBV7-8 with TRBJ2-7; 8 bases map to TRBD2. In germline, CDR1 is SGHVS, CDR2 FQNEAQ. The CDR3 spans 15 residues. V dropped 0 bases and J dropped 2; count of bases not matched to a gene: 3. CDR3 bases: TGTGCCAGCAGCTTAGCACGAGCGGGGGCCTACGAGCAGTACTTC. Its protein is CASSLARAGAYEQYF.

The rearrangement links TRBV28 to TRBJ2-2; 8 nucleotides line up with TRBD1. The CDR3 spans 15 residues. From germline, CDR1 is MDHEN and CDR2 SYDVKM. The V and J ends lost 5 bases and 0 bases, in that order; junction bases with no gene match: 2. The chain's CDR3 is CASSLRGPNTGELFF. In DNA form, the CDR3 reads TGTGCCAGCAGTCTCAGGGGGCCGAACACCGGGGAGCTGTTTTTT.

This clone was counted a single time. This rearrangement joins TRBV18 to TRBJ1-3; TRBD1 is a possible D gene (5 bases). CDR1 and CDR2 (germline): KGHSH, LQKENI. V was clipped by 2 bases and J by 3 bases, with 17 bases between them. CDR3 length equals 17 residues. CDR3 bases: TGTGCCAGCTCACCAATTGGGCAAGGGGTTTATGGAAACACCATATATTTT. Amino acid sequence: CASSPIGQGVYGNTIYF.